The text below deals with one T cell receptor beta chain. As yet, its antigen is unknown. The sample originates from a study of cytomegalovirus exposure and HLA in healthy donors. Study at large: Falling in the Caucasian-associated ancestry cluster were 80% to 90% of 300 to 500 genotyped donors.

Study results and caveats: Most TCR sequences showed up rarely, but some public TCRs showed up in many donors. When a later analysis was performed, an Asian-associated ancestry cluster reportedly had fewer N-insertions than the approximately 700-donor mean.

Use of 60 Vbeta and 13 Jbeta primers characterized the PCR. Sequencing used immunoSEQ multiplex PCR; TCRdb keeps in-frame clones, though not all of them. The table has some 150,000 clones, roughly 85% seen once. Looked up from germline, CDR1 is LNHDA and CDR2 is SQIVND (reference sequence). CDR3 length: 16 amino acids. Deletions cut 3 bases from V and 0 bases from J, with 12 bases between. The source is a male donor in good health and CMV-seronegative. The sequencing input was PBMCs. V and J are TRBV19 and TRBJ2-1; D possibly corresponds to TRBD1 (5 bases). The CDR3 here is CASSIGARSSYNEQFF. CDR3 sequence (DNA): TGTGCCAGTAGTATTGGGGCACGAAGCTCCTACAATGAGCAGTTCTTC.